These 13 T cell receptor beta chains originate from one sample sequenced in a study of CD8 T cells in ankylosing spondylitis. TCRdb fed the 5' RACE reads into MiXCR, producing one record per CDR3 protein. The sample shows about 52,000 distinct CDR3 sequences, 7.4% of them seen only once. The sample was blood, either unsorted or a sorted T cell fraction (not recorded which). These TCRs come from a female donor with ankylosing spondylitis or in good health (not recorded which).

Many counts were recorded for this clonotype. As DNA, the CDR3 is TGTGCCAGCGGACCGACCGGGGAGCTGTTTTTT. Translated: CASGPTGELFF. V gene TRBV9 combines with J gene TRBJ2-2; the D is unclear. CDR1 is SGDLS, CDR2 YYNGEE, per germline. The CDR3 length is 11 residues. V lost 7 bases, J lost 5 bases, and 6 bases lay in between.

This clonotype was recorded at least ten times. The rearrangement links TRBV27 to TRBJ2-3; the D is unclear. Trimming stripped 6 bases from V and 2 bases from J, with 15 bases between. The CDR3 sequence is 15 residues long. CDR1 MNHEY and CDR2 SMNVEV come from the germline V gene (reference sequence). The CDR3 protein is CASRGLSSFTDTQYF. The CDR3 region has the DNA TGTGCCAGCAGGGGGTTAAGTTCCTTCACAGATACGCAGTATTTT.

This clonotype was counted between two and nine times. The CDR3 is CASSLDGFNEKLFF. The CDR3 nucleotides are TGTGCCAGCAGCTTAGACGGGTTTAATGAAAAACTGTTTTTT. The chain employs TRBV7-8 and TRBJ1-4, with no clear D. Trimming removed 1 base at V and 4 bases at J, with 7 bases between. The germline gives CDR1 SGHVS, CDR2 FQNEAQ. The CDR3 has 14 residues.

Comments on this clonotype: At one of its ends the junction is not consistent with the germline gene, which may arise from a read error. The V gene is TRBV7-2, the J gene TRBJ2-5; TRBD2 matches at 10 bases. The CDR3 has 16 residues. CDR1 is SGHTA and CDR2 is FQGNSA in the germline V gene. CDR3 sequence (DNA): TGTGCCAGCAGATTAGGGCTAGCGGGGGTACAAGAGACCCAGTACTTC. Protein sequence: CASRLGLAGVQETQYF.

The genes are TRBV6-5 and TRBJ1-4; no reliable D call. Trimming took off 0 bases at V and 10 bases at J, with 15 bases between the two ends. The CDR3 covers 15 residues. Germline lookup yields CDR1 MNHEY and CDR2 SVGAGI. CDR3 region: CASSYSYYGLRKLFF. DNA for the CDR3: TGTGCCAGCAGTTACTCGTATTATGGGTTGCGAAAACTGTTTTTT.

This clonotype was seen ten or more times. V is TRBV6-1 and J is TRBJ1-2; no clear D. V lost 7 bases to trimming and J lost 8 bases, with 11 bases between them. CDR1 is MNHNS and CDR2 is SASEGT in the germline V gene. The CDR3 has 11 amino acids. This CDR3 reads CASTPGRGYTF. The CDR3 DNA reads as TGTGCCAGCACTCCCGGAAGGGGCTACACCTTC.

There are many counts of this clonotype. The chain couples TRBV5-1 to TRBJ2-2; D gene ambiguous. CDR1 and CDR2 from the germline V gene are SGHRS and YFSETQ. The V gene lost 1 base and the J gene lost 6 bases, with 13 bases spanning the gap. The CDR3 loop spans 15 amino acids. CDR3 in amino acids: CASSLTATSPGELFF. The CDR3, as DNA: TGCGCCAGCAGCTTGACGGCTACTTCCCCCGGGGAGCTGTTTTTT.

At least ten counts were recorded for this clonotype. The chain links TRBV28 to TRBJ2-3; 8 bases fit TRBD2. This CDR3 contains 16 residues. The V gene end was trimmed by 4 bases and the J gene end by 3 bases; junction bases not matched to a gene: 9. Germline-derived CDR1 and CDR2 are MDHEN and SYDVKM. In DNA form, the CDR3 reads TGTGCCAGCAGTTCCCCGGCGGGGGGCATTACAGATACGCAGTATTTT. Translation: CASSSPAGGITDTQYF.

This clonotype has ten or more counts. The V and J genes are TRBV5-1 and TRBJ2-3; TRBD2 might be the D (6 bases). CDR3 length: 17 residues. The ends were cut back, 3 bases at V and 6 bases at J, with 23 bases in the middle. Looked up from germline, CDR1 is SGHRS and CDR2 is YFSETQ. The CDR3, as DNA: TGCGCCAGCAGCTCTTCGACTAGAGGTCGGCCTTTGGATACGCAGTATTTT. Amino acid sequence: CASSSSTRGRPLDTQYF.

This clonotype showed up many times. The CDR3 spells CASSLADSYNEQFF. The CDR3 DNA is TGCGCCAGCAGCTTAGCGGACTCCTACAATGAGCAGTTCTTC. The chain carries TRBV5-1 and TRBJ2-1; weak D call: TRBD2 (5 bases). V lost 2 bases to trimming and J lost 0 bases, with 6 bases between them. The CDR3 is 14 amino acids. Germline CDR1 reads SGHRS; CDR2 reads YFSETQ. Full variable domain (rest looked up from reference TRBV5-1 and TRBJ2-1): KAGVTQTPRYLIKTRGQQVTLSCSPISGHRSVSWYQQTPGQGLQFLFEYFSETQRNKGNFPGRFSGRQFSNSRSEMNVSTLELGDSALYLCASSLADSYNEQFFGPGTRLTVL.

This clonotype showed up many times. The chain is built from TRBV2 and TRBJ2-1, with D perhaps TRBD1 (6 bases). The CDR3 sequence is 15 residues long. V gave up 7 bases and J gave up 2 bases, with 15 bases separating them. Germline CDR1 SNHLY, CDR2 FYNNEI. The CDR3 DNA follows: TGTGCCAGCAAGAGTTCAGGGGTCCCCTACAATGAGCAGTTCTTC. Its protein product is CASKSSGVPYNEQFF.

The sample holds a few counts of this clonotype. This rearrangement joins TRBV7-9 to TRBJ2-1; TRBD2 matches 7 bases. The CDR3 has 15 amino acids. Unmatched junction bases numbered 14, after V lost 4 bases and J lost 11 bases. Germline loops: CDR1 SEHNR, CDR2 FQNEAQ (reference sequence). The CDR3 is CASSSPTTSGVKQFF. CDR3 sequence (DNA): TGTGCCAGCAGCTCCCCTACAACCAGCGGGGTTAAGCAGTTCTTC.

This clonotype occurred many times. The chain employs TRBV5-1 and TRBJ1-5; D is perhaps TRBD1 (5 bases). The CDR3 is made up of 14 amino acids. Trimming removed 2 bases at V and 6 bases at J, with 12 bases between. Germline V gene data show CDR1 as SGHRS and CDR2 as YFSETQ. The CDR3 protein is CASSFGQGGQPQHF. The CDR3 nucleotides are TGCGCCAGCAGCTTTGGGCAGGGAGGTCAGCCCCAGCATTTT. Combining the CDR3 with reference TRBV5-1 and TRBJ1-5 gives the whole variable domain KAGVTQTPRYLIKTRGQQVTLSCSPISGHRSVSWYQQTPGQGLQFLFEYFSETQRNKGNFPGRFSGRQFSNSRSEMNVSTLELGDSALYLCASSFGQGGQPQHFGDGTRLSIL.